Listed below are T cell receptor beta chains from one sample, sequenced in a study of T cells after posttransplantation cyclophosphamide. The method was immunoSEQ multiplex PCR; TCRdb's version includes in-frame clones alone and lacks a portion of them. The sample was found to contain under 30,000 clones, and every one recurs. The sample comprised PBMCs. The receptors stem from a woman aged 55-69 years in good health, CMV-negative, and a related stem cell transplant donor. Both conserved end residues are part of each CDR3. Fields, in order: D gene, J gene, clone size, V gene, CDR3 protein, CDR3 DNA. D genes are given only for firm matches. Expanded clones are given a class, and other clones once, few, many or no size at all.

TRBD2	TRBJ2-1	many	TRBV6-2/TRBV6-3	CASRHSGTSGGRYNEQFF	TGTGCCAGCAGACACTCCGGGACTAGCGGGGGGCGATACAATGAGCAGTTCTTC
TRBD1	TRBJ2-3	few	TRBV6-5	CASSSRGQDTQYF	TGTGCCAGCAGTTCAAGGGGGCAAGATACGCAGTATTTT
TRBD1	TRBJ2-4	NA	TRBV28	CASSLPQGAGAKNIQYF	TGTGCCAGCAGTTTACCACAGGGGGCCGGGGCCAAAAACATTCAGTACTTC
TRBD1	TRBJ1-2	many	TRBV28	CASSLVGTGKGYTF	TGTGCCAGCAGTTTAGTCGGGACAGGGAAAGGCTACACCTTC
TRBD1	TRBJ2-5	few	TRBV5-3	CARSLGGQGVEETQYF	TGTGCCAGAAGCTTGGGGGGGCAGGGGGTCGAAGAGACCCAGTACTTC
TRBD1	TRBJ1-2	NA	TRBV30	CACSTSGTGGGYTF	TGTGCCTGTTCTACCTCCGGGACAGGGGGTGGCTACACCTTC
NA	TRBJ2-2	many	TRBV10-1	CASSESKRVGTGELFF	TGCGCCAGCAGTGAGTCGAAGAGGGTTGGCACCGGGGAGCTGTTTTTT
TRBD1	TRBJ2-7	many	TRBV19	CATRPGQGVPYEQYF	TGTGCCACCCGACCGGGACAGGGGGTTCCCTACGAGCAGTACTTC
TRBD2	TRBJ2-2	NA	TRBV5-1	CASSLGRTSGVATGELFF	TGCGCCAGCAGCTTGGGACGGACTAGCGGGGTAGCCACCGGGGAGCTGTTTTTT
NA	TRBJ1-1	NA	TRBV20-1	CSFQGYTEAFF	TGCAGTTTTCAGGGGTACACTGAAGCTTTCTTT
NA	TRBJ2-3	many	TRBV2	CASSESATSTDTQYF	TGTGCCAGCAGTGAATCCGCGACTAGCACAGATACGCAGTATTTT
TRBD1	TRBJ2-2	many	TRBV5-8	CASSLDRGRDGELFF	TGTGCCAGCAGCTTGGACAGGGGGCGCGACGGGGAGCTGTTTTTT
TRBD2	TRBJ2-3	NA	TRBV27	CASSTRTSGIFRADTQYF	TGTGCCAGCAGTACCCGGACTAGCGGGATCTTCCGCGCAGATACGCAGTATTTT
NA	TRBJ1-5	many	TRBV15	CATSRGGRESNQPQHF	TGTGCCACCAGCAGAGGGGGCAGGGAGAGCAATCAGCCCCAGCATTTT
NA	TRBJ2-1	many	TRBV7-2	CASSQRTSSYNEQFF	TGTGCCAGCAGCCAAAGAACAAGCTCCTACAATGAGCAGTTCTTC
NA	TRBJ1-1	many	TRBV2	CASSEWTINTEAFF	TGTGCCAGCAGTGAGTGGACAATTAACACTGAAGCTTTCTTT